Shown below are 27 T cell receptor beta chains from a single sample sequenced in a study of neoadjuvant anti-PD-1 for oral cavity cancer. Profiling relied on immunoSEQ multiplex PCR, and the TCRdb table lists in-frame clones only, not all of them. The repertoire includes about 23,000 clones, about 26% of them detected once, and less than 20% sits in the top ten. Stated time point: after neoadjuvant nivolumab, at surgical resection. Sequencing used tumor tissue, obtained after nivolumab (anti-PD-1) treatment. All receptors come from a person aged 40 to 85 with oral cavity squamous cell carcinoma.

This clone turned up a few times. The rearrangement links TRBV4-1 to TRBJ2-1; no firm D call. The CDR3 loop spans 11 amino acids. Germline values: CDR1 MGHRA, CDR2 YSYEKL. V was clipped by 2 bases and J by 8 bases, with 4 bases between them. Written as DNA, the CDR3 is TGCGCCAGCAGCCAACGCGATGAGCAGTTCTTC. As protein: CASSQRDEQFF.

The V gene is TRBV11-3, the J gene TRBJ1-1; the D is unclear. In germline, CDR1 is SGHNT, CDR2 YENEEA. The V gene lost 5 bases and the J gene lost 7 bases, with 11 bases spanning the gap. The CDR3 length is 12 residues. CDR3 nucleotide sequence: TGTGCCAGCAGCCATGATGGGGTTGAAGCTTTCTTT. This codes for CASSHDGVEAFF.

This chain uses TRBV5-1 with TRBJ2-1; possible D gene TRBD2, 5 bases. CDR3 length equals 16 residues. CDR1 and CDR2 from the germline V gene are SGHRS and YFSETQ. The germline V and J ends were trimmed by 5 bases and 0 bases, with 15 bases remaining between them. For the CDR3, the DNA is TGCGCCAGCAGAGATTCGGTAGGGAGCTCCTACAATGAGCAGTTCTTC. Translation gives CASRDSVGSSYNEQFF.

The V and J genes are TRBV11-2 and TRBJ1-2; possibly TRBD1 for D (6 bases). The CDR3 spans 15 residues. V lost 4 bases, J lost 4 bases, and 16 bases lay in between. CDR1 SGHAT and CDR2 FQNNGV come from the germline V gene. CDR3 bases: TGTGCCAGCAGCTCCCTACGACAGGCCCCCTATGGCTACACCTTC. Its translation is CASSSLRQAPYGYTF.

The gene calls are TRBV7-8 and TRBJ2-7, with a possible D match to TRBD1 (5 bases). The CDR3 contains 18 residues. CDR1 and CDR2 (germline): SGHVS, FQNEAQ. Trimming removed 1 base from V and 3 bases from J, with 22 bases in between. CDR3 loop: CASSLEGQGRSTNYEQYF. CDR3 coding DNA: TGTGCCAGCAGCTTAGAGGGGCAGGGCCGCTCGACCAACTACGAGCAGTACTTC.

The rearrangement links TRBV4-1 to TRBJ2-1; TRBD2 might be the D (6 bases). This CDR3 contains 17 residues. V was pared by 1 base and J by 2 bases, with 15 bases between. CDR1 is MGHRA and CDR2 is YSYEKL in the germline V gene. Written as DNA, the CDR3 is TGCGCCAGCAGCCAAGCCCCGAGTGGCGGGGCCTACAATGAGCAGTTCTTC. The encoded protein is CASSQAPSGGAYNEQFF.

The chain is built from TRBV6-1 and TRBJ1-3, with D possibly matching TRBD1 (6 bases). Germline V lookup: CDR1 MNHNS, CDR2 SASEGT. V gave up 2 bases and J gave up 2 bases, with 13 bases separating them. The CDR3 covers 16 residues. This CDR3 reads CASSEMSAGAGNTIYF. CDR3 in DNA: TGTGCCAGCAGTGAAATGTCTGCAGGGGCTGGAAACACCATATATTTT.

The rearrangement links TRBV5-1 to TRBJ2-6; D assignment may be TRBD1 or TRBD2 (5 bases each). This CDR3 spans 17 amino acids. The V gene lost 0 bases and the J gene lost 0 bases, with 10 bases spanning the gap. Germline V gives CDR1 SGHRS, CDR2 YFSETQ. The CDR3 DNA sequence: TGCGCCAGCAGCTTGGGGGGACCTGCCTCTGGGGCCAACGTCCTGACTTTC. Encoded protein: CASSLGGPASGANVLTF.

This clone was picked up a small number of times. The gene calls are TRBV5-1 and TRBJ2-1; 7 nucleotides align to TRBD1. Germline-derived CDR1 and CDR2 are SGHRS and YFSETQ. The CDR3 has 14 residues. Germline trimming cut 0 bases from V and 3 bases from J; bases unmatched to any gene: 0. CDR3 sequence reads: CASSLGQGYNEQFF. Here the CDR3 DNA reads TGCGCCAGCAGCTTGGGACAGGGCTACAATGAGCAGTTCTTC.

The chain recombines TRBV11-2 with TRBJ1-4; D ambiguous. The length of the CDR3 is 14 residues. Trimming removed 3 bases from V and 3 bases from J, with 8 bases in between. CDR1 is SGHAT, CDR2 FQNNGV, per germline. In DNA, the CDR3 is TGTGCCAGCAGCTTCCTGGGGTCTAATGAAAAACTGTTTTTT. This translates into CASSFLGSNEKLFF.

As for this clone: The junction and the germline gene differ at one end; a read error may be behind it. The chain is built from TRBV5-1 and TRBJ1-1; D unresolved. Germline CDR1 is SGHRS and CDR2 is YFSETQ. The CDR3 loop spans 13 amino acids. Here the CDR3 DNA reads TGCGCCAGCTGCTTGGATACGGGCACTGAAGCTTTCTTT. It translates to CASCLDTGTEAFF.

The chain links TRBV7-8 to TRBJ1-1; D possibly corresponds to TRBD1 (6 bases). The V gene lost 7 bases and the J gene lost 0 bases, with 9 bases spanning the gap. Germline loops: CDR1 SGHVS, CDR2 FQNEAQ. This CDR3 region has 13 residues. CDR3 coding DNA: TGTGCCAGCATGGGACAAGTGAACACTGAAGCTTTCTTT. Protein product: CASMGQVNTEAFF.

This clone was seen more than once but under ten times. The V gene is TRBV10-2, the J gene TRBJ2-2; the D gene is possibly TRBD1 (6 bases). The CDR3 is 14 amino acids. V lost 7 bases to trimming and J lost 2 bases, with 11 bases between them. Germline V gene lookup returns CDR1 WSHSY and CDR2 SAAADI. The DNA for the CDR3 is TGCGCCAGCAAACGGGACACCAACACCGGGGAGCTGTTTTTT. It translates to CASKRDTNTGELFF.

CDR3 loop: CASSPGQGGHYGYTF. The CDR3 DNA follows: TGTGCCAGCAGCCCCGGACAGGGGGGTCACTATGGCTACACCTTC. The chain employs TRBV7-6 and TRBJ1-2; 10 positions agree with TRBD1. The CDR3 is made up of 15 amino acids. The germline V gene has CDR1 SGHVS and CDR2 FNYEAQ. With V trimmed by 5 bases and J by 3 bases, 6 bases remained unmatched.

V gene TRBV28 combines with J gene TRBJ1-5; D not resolved. The CDR3 is 16 residues long. V was trimmed by 7 bases and J by 1 base, leaving 17 bases between them. Germline assignment: CDR1 MDHEN and CDR2 SYDVKM. This CDR3 is CASTRNSGRSNQPQHF. DNA for the CDR3: TGTGCCAGCACCAGAAACAGTGGTCGGAGCAATCAGCCCCAGCATTTT. Complete variable domain (other parts from reference TRBV28 and TRBJ1-5): DVKVTQSSRYLVKRTGEKVFLECVQDMDHENMFWYRQDPGLGLRLIYFSYDVKMKEKGDIPEGYSVSREKKERFSLILESASTNQTSMYLCASTRNSGRSNQPQHFGDGTRLSIL.

This clone was detected only once. The chain joins TRBV5-6 to TRBJ2-5; a possible D gene is TRBD1 (6 bases). CDR1 is SGHDT and CDR2 is YYEEEE in the germline V gene. The V gene lost 3 bases and the J gene lost 2 bases, with 14 bases spanning the gap. The CDR3 length is 15 residues. Here the CDR3 DNA reads TGTGCCAGCAGCTATGGACAGTCACATCAAGAGACCCAGTACTTC. Its translation is CASSYGQSHQETQYF.

This clone was seen more than once but under ten times. V gene TRBV27 combines with J gene TRBJ2-7, with TRBD1 matching over 9 bases. The CDR3 runs 14 residues. Germline CDR1 is MNHEY and CDR2 is SMNVEV (reference sequence). The junction had 5 bases not matched to a gene; V was cut back by 5 bases and J by 3 bases. CDR3 in DNA: TGTGCCAGCAGTCCGGCGACAGGGGGCTACGAGCAGTACTTC. Its protein product is CASSPATGGYEQYF.

CDR3 residues: CASSTDTTSFREQYF. The CDR3 nucleotides are TGTGCCAGCAGTACGGACACCACTAGTTTTCGGGAGCAGTACTTC. The chain couples TRBV28 to TRBJ2-7; the D call may be TRBD1 or TRBD2 (5 bases each). Trimming stripped 5 bases from V and 7 bases from J, with 21 bases between. Germline V lookup: CDR1 MDHEN, CDR2 SYDVKM. The CDR3 is 15 residues long. Looking up the rest from reference TRBV28 and TRBJ2-7 gives the full variable domain: DVKVTQSSRYLVKRTGEKVFLECVQDMDHENMFWYRQDPGLGLRLIYFSYDVKMKEKGDIPEGYSVSREKKERFSLILESASTNQTSMYLCASSTDTTSFREQYFGPGTRLTVT.

The chain recombines TRBV21-1 with TRBJ2-3. TRBV21-1 is described as a pseudogene. This CDR3 is built from 11 residues. This chain's CDR3 is CASSFGATQYF. Here the CDR3 DNA reads TGTGCCAGCAGCTTTGGTGCTACGCAGTATTTT.

V is TRBV6-5 and J is TRBJ2-1; the D gene is possibly TRBD1 (5 bases). Deletions cut 6 bases from V and 3 bases from J, with 15 bases between. Germline values: CDR1 MNHEY, CDR2 SVGAGI. The CDR3 contains 15 residues. CDR3: CASSHGAGDYNEQFF. The CDR3 DNA reads TGTGCCAGCAGCCATGGGGCAGGAGACTACAATGAGCAGTTCTTC.

The table lists this clone with a few counts. The rearrangement uses TRBV25-1 and TRBJ1-5; D not resolved. The germline V gene has CDR1 MGHDK and CDR2 SYGVNS. Deletions cut 6 bases from V and 3 bases from J, with 9 bases between. The CDR3 runs 13 residues. The CDR3 loop is CASSDNHNQPQHF. The DNA for the CDR3 is TGTGCCAGCAGCGACAATCACAATCAGCCCCAGCATTTT. The entire variable domain, with the rest obtained from reference TRBV25-1 and TRBJ1-5, is as follows: EADIYQTPRYLVIGTGKKITLECSQTMGHDKMYWYQQDPGMELHLIHYSYGVNSTEKGDLSSESTVSRIRTEHFPLTLESARPSHTSQYLCASSDNHNQPQHFGDGTRLSIL.

The genes are TRBV9 and TRBJ1-1; D is unclear. Between the trimmed V and J ends, which lost 2 bases and 0 bases, there was a span of 5 bases. This CDR3 is built from 13 residues. Germline V gene data show CDR1 as SGDLS and CDR2 as YYNGEE. CDR3 sequence reads: CASSVEMNTEAFF. The CDR3 DNA follows: TGTGCCAGCAGCGTTGAGATGAACACTGAAGCTTTCTTT.

This clone was detected a few times. The chain is built from TRBV30 and TRBJ2-2; tentative D call: TRBD2 (6 bases). Trimming cost V 5 bases and J 2 bases, with 15 bases left between them. Germline lookup yields CDR1 GTSNPN and CDR2 SVGIG (reference sequence). The CDR3 consists of 15 residues. CDR3 sequence reads: CAWRDFPTNTGELFF. In DNA form, the CDR3 reads TGTGCCTGGCGGGACTTCCCTACAAACACCGGGGAGCTGTTTTTT.

The J gene is TRBJ1-4, the V gene TRBV5-5; D unclear. The CDR3 loop spans 12 amino acids. From germline, CDR1 is SGHKS and CDR2 YYEKEE (reference sequence). Trimming removed 1 base from V and 8 bases from J, with 6 bases in between. CDR3 region: CASSLTVEKLFF. The DNA for the CDR3 is TGTGCCAGCAGCTTGACGGTAGAAAAACTGTTTTTT.

This clone has just one count. The chain uses TRBV28 and TRBJ1-5; TRBD1 matches 9 bases. The V and J ends lost 5 bases and 0 bases, in that order; junction bases with no gene match: 17. CDR1 and CDR2 from the germline V gene are MDHEN and SYDVKM. The CDR3 sequence is 20 residues long. The CDR3 is CASSEPGQGFRLYSNQPQHF. CDR3 bases: TGTGCCAGCAGTGAACCGGGACAGGGTTTCCGTCTATATAGCAATCAGCCCCAGCATTTT.

This chain joins TRBV7-9 and TRBJ1-1; 7 positions match TRBD1. The CDR3 contains 16 residues. Germline CDR1 and CDR2: SEHNR and FQNEAQ (reference sequence). With V trimmed by 6 bases and J by 0 bases, 10 bases remained unmatched. The CDR3: CASRFRQGSMNTEAFF. The CDR3 nucleotides are TGTGCCAGCAGATTCCGACAGGGCTCTATGAACACTGAAGCTTTCTTT.

The genes are TRBV7-9 and TRBJ2-7, with D hard to call. Trimming took off 5 bases at V and 3 bases at J, with 17 bases between the two ends. CDR1 and CDR2 from the germline V gene are SEHNR and FQNEAQ (reference sequence). CDR3 length: 15 amino acids. The CDR3: CASSPWGQDRYEQYF. In DNA, the CDR3 is TGTGCCAGCAGCCCATGGGGTCAGGATCGCTACGAGCAGTACTTC.